This TCR beta chain was retrieved from a study of T cell responses to AZD1222 COVID-19 vaccine. The CDR3 is 11 residues long. The germline CDR1 and CDR2 sequences are GTSNPN and SVGIG (reference sequence). The ends were cut back, 3 bases at V and 0 bases at J, with 3 bases in the middle. Regarding this clone: The same CDR3 can be traced to other DNA sequences in this sample.

Second-dose intervals of approximately 4 or approximately 12 weeks were pooled. Assay: immunoSEQ multiplex PCR; the TCRdb copy retains only in-frame clones and omits some. Here the sample spans approximately 74,000 clones, over 65% being singletons. This specimen was peripheral blood, taken 28 days after the second AZD1222 dose. The receptor comes from an adult who received the AZD1222 COVID-19 vaccine. The rearrangement links TRBV30 to TRBJ2-7; no clear D. In nucleotides, the CDR3 is TGTGCCTGGAGCCACTCCTACGAGCAGTACTTC. It specifies CAWSHSYEQYF.